The clone carrying this T cell receptor (beta chain) has more than one count but fewer than ten. This sample was included in a study of cytomegalovirus exposure and HLA in healthy donors. Germline assignment: CDR1 SGHTA and CDR2 FQGTGA. Germline trimming cut 4 bases from V and 5 bases from J; bases unmatched to any gene: 11. The CDR3 is made up of 17 amino acids. 60 Vbeta and 13 Jbeta primers were used in PCR. The method was immunoSEQ multiplex PCR; TCRdb's version includes in-frame clones alone and lacks a portion of them. Of 100,000 to 150,000 clones listed, over 9.5% are singletons. This chain uses TRBV7-3 with TRBJ2-2; 9 bases agree with TRBD2. The receptor was isolated from a young woman in good health and CMV-seropositive. Sequencing was performed on PBMCs. The DNA of the CDR3 is TGTGCCAGCAGCTCCATGGCTAGCGGGATAGGTACCGGGGAGCTGTTTTTT. Translating gives CASSSMASGIGTGELFF.